The clone carrying this T cell receptor beta chain was picked up a small number of times. Its target is not known. Each of the donors had approximately 10 milliliters of peripheral blood drawn into EDTA-treated Vacutainer tubes. The record originates from a study of blood T cells in healthy people across ages. Background on the study: Capture by template switching was about one barcoded beta molecule per two T cells.

A second PCR, run for about 6 to 11 cycles, used a sample-barcoded 5' primer plus a J-beta primer mix. Every sample gave at least 3 million paired-end reads containing CDR3. TCRdb re-called the 5' RACE reads through MiXCR, storing one row per CDR3 protein. The sample has roughly 700,000 distinct CDR3 sequences; roughly 50% are singletons. General observations from the study: Those diversity estimates obtained from one million T cells were thought to be underestimates.

The sequenced material came from blood. The clonotype was recovered from a woman in her fifties or sixties in good health.

The CDR3 region has the DNA TGTGCCAGCAGCCCCCAGGGGGCACTCGCCTACGAGCAGTACTTC. It codes for CASSPQGALAYEQYF. This sequence joins TRBV4-2 and TRBJ2-7, with 8 positions matching TRBD1. There are 15 residues in the CDR3. Germline CDR1 LGHNA, CDR2 YNFKEQ. V lost 4 bases, J lost 2 bases, and 7 bases stayed unmatched.